This is a list of T cell receptor beta chains from one sample in a study of blood T cells in healthy people across ages. TCRdb itself ran the 5' RACE reads through MiXCR, one entry per CDR3 protein. The sample comprises a few hundred thousand distinct CDR3 sequences, 52% of which are singletons, and approximately 51% rests with the top ten. Material: blood. The origin of the receptors is a man in his sixties in good health. CDR3s leave out the opening cysteine and the closing phenylalanine or tryptophan. For some rows the clone size is stated as once, few or many, or as a class when expanded; others skip it.

>TRBV12-3/TRBV12-4|TRBJ2-1|NA
ASRLDRNEQF
>TRBV21-1|NA|NA
ASSKGGQMGGRLTKNIQY
>TRBV5-5|TRBJ2-5|once
ASSFGHPGQGETQY
>TRBV12-3/TRBV12-4|TRBJ2-1|NA
ASSHRTGAYNEQF
>TRBV7-9|TRBJ1-6|NA
ASSSLTGANSPLH
>TRBV7-2|TRBJ2-3|NA
ASSLFRGVTDTQY
>TRBV5-1|TRBJ2-5|many
ASSLDQETQY
>TRBV29-1|TRBJ2-1|few
SVEGQHSYNEQF
>TRBV30|TRBJ1-6|NA
ACLGGVNSPLH
>TRBV6-5|NA|once
ASNQGSGGSYEQY
>TRBV20-1|TRBJ1-1|NA
SATSWREASKAEAF
>TRBV9|TRBJ1-2|few
ASSVRDIYGYT
>TRBV28|TRBJ1-2|few
ASSPNHGYT
>TRBV21-1|TRBJ1-4|NA
ASSKALRRAPLEKLF
>TRBV29-1|TRBJ2-7|NA
SAGGAGPYEQY
>TRBV24-1|TRBJ2-7|NA
ATSVRTSGRSGEQY
>TRBV11-2|TRBJ2-7|once
ASTHLRGANEQY
>TRBV18|TRBJ2-4|NA
ASSPQEIAKNIQY
>TRBV18|TRBJ1-6|NA
ASSPKQGRDSPLH
>TRBV28|TRBJ2-6|NA
ASSSGLAFISGANVLT
>TRBV7-2|TRBJ2-7|many
ASSPLNLGVLGEQY
>TRBV12-3/TRBV12-4|TRBJ2-7|few
ASSPGQGGNEQY
>TRBV27|TRBJ1-6|NA
ASSLGDMGSPLH
>TRBV20-1|TRBJ2-7|few
SATPLYEQY
>TRBV27|TRBJ2-7|NA
ASSLDRTIAEQY
>TRBV24-1|TRBJ1-1|once
ATSGNLGTGDTEAF
>TRBV7-2|TRBJ2-5|NA
ASSLARDRGRNEQY
>TRBV12-3/TRBV12-4|TRBJ2-4|NA
ASSLTGAKNIQY
>TRBV30|TRBJ1-2|NA
AWSVRTANYGYT
>TRBV20-1|TRBJ1-4|NA
SAHRQDEKLF
>TRBV6-5|TRBJ2-3|NA
ASSYSGTGSTDTQY
>TRBV20-1|TRBJ2-4|NA
SALQNIQY
>TRBV20-1|TRBJ2-7|NA
SARDPAGTSGYEQY
>TRBV7-2|NA|NA
ASSLVGDRAYEQY
>TRBV27|TRBJ1-4|NA
ASSSLRTGGWEKLF
>TRBV18|TRBJ2-5|many
ASSPPNDRAETQY
>TRBV30|NA|NA
AWSADRTLTYEQY
>TRBV5-4|NA|NA
ASSPGTSGRLVETQY
>TRBV12-3/TRBV12-4|TRBJ2-1|NA
ASSSGTSGSGDEQF
>TRBV29-1|TRBJ2-2|NA
SVGGSVSNTGELF
>TRBV20-1|TRBJ2-5|few
SARALQGLETQY
>TRBV24-1|TRBJ2-1|NA
ATSDTGTGGGNEQF
>TRBV20-1|TRBJ2-3|few
SASSGQGMADTQY
>TRBV20-1|TRBJ2-5|NA
RTSGPNEQY
>TRBV7-2|TRBJ2-6|few
ASSLLGQGAGGANVLT
>TRBV27|TRBJ1-2|few
ASSLFPPTNYGYT
>TRBV4-2|NA|NA
ASSQGTSGHSYNEQY
>TRBV7-2|TRBJ2-5|many
ASSFLGRAEQTQY
>TRBV2|TRBJ1-1|few
ASTEGTANTEAF
>TRBV7-8|TRBJ2-7|few
ASSQWTGLYEQY
>TRBV7-9|TRBJ1-4|NA
ASSPEVGVREKLF
>TRBV4-3|TRBJ2-3|NA
ASSQDKGGLTDTQY
>TRBV27|TRBJ2-1|NA
ASSPIAGESEF
>TRBV5-5|TRBJ2-5|NA
ASSLSSGSQNEQY